Listed here are 24 T cell receptor beta chains from one sample, sequenced in a study of CD8+ T cells in alopecia areata. Following RNA extraction, reverse transcription yielded cDNA that acted as the sequencing template. The protocol was immunoSEQ multiplex PCR, while the TCRdb copy is restricted to in-frame clones and leaves out a portion. The sample carries 200,000 or so clones, roughly two fifths recorded once. Treatment meaning: oral pan-JAK inhibitor, 5-10 mg twice daily. The material was CD4+ T cells sorted from blood, obtained at approximately week 39, from a patient treated with tofacitinib. These receptors originate from a human donor with alopecia areata.

This rearrangement joins TRBV2 to TRBJ2-2; the D is unclear. V was pared by 7 bases and J by 8 bases, with 11 bases between. Germline V gives CDR1 SNHLY, CDR2 FYNNEI. This CDR3 spans 12 amino acids. CDR3: CASTRQTGELFF. The CDR3 coding sequence is TGTGCCAGCACTCGGCAGACGGGGGAGCTGTTTTTT.

This clone appeared a few times. The V and J genes are TRBV6-5 and TRBJ2-7, with D tentatively TRBD2 (5 bases). V lost 5 bases, J lost 0 bases, and 14 bases lay in between. Germline CDR1 MNHEY, CDR2 SVGAGI. This CDR3 region has 15 residues. CDR3 nucleotides: TGTGCCAGCAGTCGCGCGGGCGGCAGCTCCTACGAGCAGTACTTC. Amino acids: CASSRAGGSSYEQYF.

This rearrangement joins TRBV5-6 to TRBJ2-7; a possible D gene is TRBD2 (5 bases). CDR3 length: 14 residues. Per germline, CDR1 SGHDT and CDR2 YYEEEE. Trimming stripped 6 bases from V and 5 bases from J, with 18 bases between. The CDR3, as DNA: TGTGCCAGCACCCAGTCGGGGAGAGTCCACGAGCAGTACTTC. This gives the protein CASTQSGRVHEQYF.

V is TRBV29-1 and J is TRBJ1-1, with 9 nucleotides matching TRBD1. Trimming took 6 bases from V and 5 from J; bases not matched to a gene: 10. Germline CDR1 reads SQVTM; CDR2 reads ANQGSEA. The CDR3 covers 14 residues. The CDR3, as DNA: TGCAGCGTACTTAGGGACAGGGTTACGACTGAAGCTTTCTTT. Translated, it gives CSVLRDRVTTEAFF.

The chain combines TRBV2 with TRBJ1-5; no reliable D call. CDR1 is SNHLY, CDR2 FYNNEI, per germline. The V end lost 4 bases, the J end lost 3 bases, and 7 bases lay between the germline ends. The CDR3 is 13 residues long. The CDR3 sequence is CASSAGLNQPQHF. The CDR3 DNA is TGTGCCAGCAGTGCGGGCCTCAATCAGCCCCAGCATTTT. Supplemented by reference TRBV2 and TRBJ1-5, the full variable domain reads EPEVTQTPSHQVTQMGQEVILRCVPISNHLYFYWYRQILGQKVEFLVSFYNNEISEKSEIFDDQFSVERPDGSNFTLKIRSTKLEDSAMYFCASSAGLNQPQHFGDGTRLSIL.

V gene TRBV4-3 combines with J gene TRBJ2-7, with TRBD2 matching over 8 bases. CDR1 LGHNA and CDR2 YSLEER come from the germline V gene. V dropped 3 bases and J dropped 3; count of bases not matched to a gene: 7. The CDR3 is 15 residues long. The DNA for the CDR3 is TGCGCCAGCAGCCAGGATAGCGGGGTGAACTACGAGCAGTACTTC. Protein product: CASSQDSGVNYEQYF.

J is TRBJ1-2 and V is TRBV9; no clear D. Germline V gene lookup returns CDR1 SGDLS and CDR2 YYNGEE. The CDR3 is 15 residues long. The ends were cut back, 0 bases at V and 7 bases at J, with 16 bases in the middle. The CDR3 DNA is TGTGCCAGCAGCGTAGGAGGCAGCACCTCGAGTGGCTACACCTTC. It translates to CASSVGGSTSSGYTF.

The sample holds a few counts of this clone. The chain recombines TRBV2 with TRBJ2-4, with TRBD1 matching over 10 bases. Germline V lookup: CDR1 SNHLY, CDR2 FYNNEI. The CDR3 sequence is 14 residues long. J lost 8 bases, V lost 4 bases, and 5 bases had no gene match. CDR3 sequence reads: CASSGGTGDDIQYF. In DNA form, the CDR3 reads TGTGCCAGCAGTGGAGGGACAGGGGATGACATTCAGTACTTC.

The V gene is TRBV19, the J gene TRBJ2-5; the match to TRBD2 covers 10 bases. The CDR3 has 15 amino acids. Germline CDR1 is LNHDA and CDR2 is SQIVND (reference sequence). V shed 5 bases, J shed 5 bases, and the junction held 8 bases outside the gene matches. The CDR3 bases are TGTGCCAGTAGTGTTGCTAGCGGGAGAATCGAGACCCAGTACTTC. Translation gives CASSVASGRIETQYF.

The chain recombines TRBV25-1 with TRBJ2-3; D is unclear. Germline CDR1 MGHDK, CDR2 SYGVNS. V gave up 4 bases and J gave up 0 bases, with 8 bases separating them. CDR3 length equals 14 residues. The CDR3 DNA is TGTGCCAGCAGTGTTGGGCCGAGCACAGATACGCAGTATTTT. Amino acids: CASSVGPSTDTQYF.

This clone was seen a handful of times. This CDR3 is also generated by other DNA sequences in the sample. The J gene is TRBJ2-5, the V gene TRBV29-1; D may correspond to TRBD1 or TRBD2 (6 bases each). The CDR3 extends over 12 amino acids. V was trimmed by 6 bases and J by 3 bases, leaving 11 bases between them. Germline V gives CDR1 SQVTM, CDR2 ANQGSEA. CDR3 nucleotide sequence: TGCAGCGTCAGGGGAGGAGAAGAGACCCAGTACTTC. Amino acids: CSVRGGEETQYF.

V usage is TRBV11-1 and J usage is TRBJ1-1, with a possible D match to TRBD1 (5 bases). Germline values: CDR1 SGHAT, CDR2 FQDESV (reference sequence). V lost 2 bases and J 0 bases, leaving 10 bases between the germline ends. There are 15 residues in the CDR3. CDR3 DNA: TGTGCCAGCAGCTTAACGGGGGATCTGAACACTGAAGCTTTCTTT. This translates into CASSLTGDLNTEAFF.

V and J are TRBV4-1 and TRBJ2-7; TRBD2 matches at 7 bases. Unmatched junction bases numbered 15, after V lost 0 bases and J lost 4 bases. The germline V gene encodes CDR1 MGHRA and CDR2 YSYEKL. CDR3 size: 18 residues. CDR3 sequence reads: CASSQDRSQAGKGYEQYF. In DNA form, the CDR3 reads TGCGCCAGCAGCCAAGATCGGTCGCAAGCGGGGAAGGGATACGAGCAGTACTTC.

This clone has only a few counts. CDR3 in DNA: TGCAGCGTCGGGTTTCTAGCGGGATGGGGTGGCAGCGAGCTGTTTTTT. Protein product: CSVGFLAGWGGSELFF. The rearrangement links TRBV29-1 to TRBJ2-2; TRBD2 matches 9 bases. The V segment lost 6 bases and the J segment 11 bases; nucleotides outside the gene matches: 19. The CDR3 spans 16 residues. Germline V gene data show CDR1 as SQVTM and CDR2 as ANQGSEA.

The J gene is TRBJ1-1, the V gene TRBV7-9, with D possibly TRBD1 on 5 matching bases. The CDR3 is 13 amino acids. Germline CDR1 is SEHNR and CDR2 is FQNEAQ (reference sequence). Trimming cost V 5 bases and J 3 bases, with 10 bases left between them. For the CDR3, the DNA is TGTGCCAGCAGCAGGGGTCTGGACACTGAAGCTTTCTTT. Amino acid sequence: CASSRGLDTEAFF.

The chain is built from TRBV2 and TRBJ2-3; 13 positions match TRBD2. The CDR3 loop spans 15 amino acids. V was clipped by 6 bases and J by 1 base; unmatched bases: 1. Germline V gene data show CDR1 as SNHLY and CDR2 as FYNNEI. The CDR3 nucleotides read TGTGCCAGCAGAGGACTAGCGGGAGGCACAGATACGCAGTATTTT. Translated: CASRGLAGGTDTQYF.

This clone appeared a few times. The DNA for the CDR3 is TGTGCCAGCAGCTTAGCGGCTACCTACGAGCAGTACTTC. This codes for CASSLAATYEQYF. The chain employs TRBV7-9 and TRBJ2-7; no firm D call. The germline V and J ends were trimmed by 0 bases and 2 bases, with 5 bases remaining between them. Germline-derived CDR1 and CDR2 are SEHNR and FQNEAQ (reference sequence). This CDR3 comprises 13 residues.

The J gene is TRBJ2-7, the V gene TRBV5-1; D is perhaps TRBD2 (6 bases). Germline V gives CDR1 SGHRS, CDR2 YFSETQ. CDR3 size: 16 residues. V lost 4 bases, J lost 2 bases, and 19 bases lay in between. This CDR3 reads CASSRRGGAVTYEQYF. Written as DNA, the CDR3 is TGCGCCAGCAGCCGCCGCGGCGGGGCGGTGACCTACGAGCAGTACTTC.

The CDR3 nucleotides read TGTGCCAGCACCAGCGGGAGCCGCCACAATGAGCAGTTCTTC. Amino acids: CASTSGSRHNEQFF. The genes are TRBV27 and TRBJ2-1, with TRBD2 matching over 8 bases. The CDR3 is 14 amino acids. Germline values: CDR1 MNHEY, CDR2 SMNVEV (reference sequence). V shed 7 bases, J shed 5 bases, and the junction held 7 bases outside the gene matches.

This clone was observed a handful of times. The chain is built from TRBV30 and TRBJ2-2, with TRBD2 identical over 8 bases. Per germline, CDR1 GTSNPN and CDR2 SVGIG (reference sequence). The CDR3 consists of 17 residues. Trimming removed 0 bases from V and 7 bases from J; junction bases left unmatched: 13. The CDR3 DNA reads as TGTGCCTGGAGTGTACTAAGCGGGAGCCGTCGTGGCGGGGAGCTGTTTTTT. Translation gives CAWSVLSGSRRGGELFF.

This clone was seen at least ten times. The rearrangement joins TRBV5-1 to TRBJ2-6; D possibly corresponds to TRBD1 (5 bases). Trimming cost V 7 bases and J 0 bases, with 8 bases left between them. The CDR3 sequence is 14 residues long. The germline CDR1 and CDR2 sequences are SGHRS and YFSETQ. This chain's CDR3 is CASGASSGANVLTF. CDR3 nucleotide sequence: TGCGCCAGCGGGGCTAGCTCTGGGGCCAACGTCCTGACTTTC. Based on the CDR3 plus reference TRBV5-1 and TRBJ2-6, the full variable domain is KAGVTQTPRYLIKTRGQQVTLSCSPISGHRSVSWYQQTPGQGLQFLFEYFSETQRNKGNFPGRFSGRQFSNSRSEMNVSTLELGDSALYLCASGASSGANVLTFGAGSRLTVL.

This chain joins TRBV4-1 and TRBJ2-7, with D unresolved. Germline V gene data show CDR1 as MGHRA and CDR2 as YSYEKL. CDR3 length: 14 residues. V was shortened by 1 base and J by 1 base, with 8 bases between the two germline ends. CDR3 sequence reads: CASSQAWGSYEQYF. The CDR3 nucleotides read TGCGCCAGCAGCCAAGCGTGGGGATCCTACGAGCAGTACTTC.

The chain joins TRBV30 to TRBJ1-2, with unresolved D. CDR3 length: 13 amino acids. The germline gives CDR1 GTSNPN, CDR2 SVGIG (reference sequence). Deletions cut 7 bases from V and 0 bases from J, with 12 bases between. The DNA for the CDR3 is TGTGCCTACCGGGCCTCCCCTAACTATGGCTACACCTTC. Translating it yields CAYRASPNYGYTF.

This clone was found a few times. V usage is TRBV19 and J usage is TRBJ2-3; D could derive from TRBD1 or TRBD2 (5 bases each). The CDR3 spans 14 residues. Germline CDR1 is LNHDA and CDR2 is SQIVND (reference sequence). V lost 6 bases to trimming and J lost 2 bases, with 12 bases between them. The CDR3, as DNA: TGTGCCAGTAGATCCGGGACCCTCACAGATACGCAGTATTTT. Residues: CASRSGTLTDTQYF.